This T cell receptor (beta chain) derives from a study of vaccination and CD4 T cells after COVID-19. Across the whole study: Convalescent persons amounted to six males plus four females, two of whom were Hispanic. Cells were stimulated with overlapping spike peptide pools from SARS-CoV-2, HCoV-NL63, HCoV-OC43 and HCoV-229E.

The study sequenced cultured CD4+ T cell DNA using the Oncomine TCR Beta short-read assay. TCRdb processed the PCR reads anew with MiXCR; each CDR3 protein has one entry. The repertoire holds some 1,600 distinct CDR3 sequences, about 80% seen once, with roughly 40% in the top ten. For this clonotype: Its cognate antigen is unknown.

This CDR3 has 14 amino acids. Germline V lookup: CDR1 SGHTA, CDR2 FQGNSA. V lost 2 bases, J lost 4 bases, and 11 bases lay in between. Treatment denoted: roughly 10-day PBMC culture with coronavirus spike peptide pools or control peptides (ViraFEST assay). The origin of this receptor is a human donor who had recovered from COVID-19. Sequenced here: CD4+ T cells from blood, cultured in vitro, sampled after SARS-CoV-2 vaccination. J is TRBJ1-1 and V is TRBV7-2; D might be TRBD1 (6 bases). CDR3 sequence (DNA): TGTGCCAGCAGCTTATCCCAGGGGACCACTGAAGCTTTCTTT. Residues: CASSLSQGTTEAFF.